This entry features one TCR beta chain sequence. Which antigen it targets is not known. Base qualities are not recorded, but no much larger clone differs from it by a single base. The cohort comprised 666 healthy bone marrow donors. Cohort members were all nominally healthy when sampled, although unrecorded immune exposures were likely present. The donor tested CMV seronegative and was one of the 352 seronegative cohort members. Each donor provided a peripheral blood sample, and peripheral blood mononuclear cells were used for TCR beta sequencing. The Qiagen DNeasy Blood Extraction Kit was used to extract genomic DNA from the blood cell samples. Libraries were constructed by the immunoSEQ multiplex PCR assay. The multiplex PCR relied on a mix of 60 forward primers for TCR Vbeta segments and 13 reverse primers for TCR Jbeta segments. Amplification of the CDR3 region of rearranged TCR beta genes was performed with a multiplex PCR assay on genomic DNA. The Illumina HiSeq System was used to sequence the amplified TCR beta libraries as 87-base-pair reads. For the original study's pipeline: Across the 670 or so repertoires, a later analysis counted 78 million or so unique TCR beta chains, approximately 10 million of which were shared by at least two donors. Raw reads were error-corrected and collapsed into unique sequences with a nearest-neighbor algorithm that merged closely related sequences to remove PCR and sequencing errors. Alignment of CDR3 sequences to IMGT reference sequences was used to assign V, D and J gene segments. For a sequence to be retained, at least a six-nucleotide match to both a V gene segment and a J gene segment was required. Rearrangements were called productive when the CDR3 lacked stop codons and stayed in frame with V and J; all others were non-productive. Following IMGT convention, CDR3 was defined as the stretch from the second conserved V-encoded cysteine to the conserved J-encoded phenylalanine. The earlier analysis of a few hundred of the donors excluded any sequence lacking an unambiguous match to a single V gene segment. In an earlier analysis of several hundred of the donors, a V segment was called functional when productive rearrangements were above 56.7%, and segregating when the standard deviation between donors exceeded 5%. To diagnose cytomegalovirus status from the catalog of TCR beta chain sequences, a statistical classification framework was built. V and J gene assignment, in a later analysis, came from comparing TCR nucleotide sequences with IMGT/GENE-DB human TR gene sequences. In a later analysis, CDR3 sequences and most-parsimonious VDJ recombination scenarios were assigned using the TCRdist pipeline. In a later analysis, each TCR beta chain was defined by its CDR3 amino acid sequence together with its V-gene family, and reads lacking a unique V-gene family were excluded. A later analysis removed 592 highly shared, low-generation-probability nucleotide sequences to deal with suspected cross-contamination and a sequencing artifact. In a later analysis, a clonal expansion index was calculated for each public chain from normalized within-repertoire ranks of inferred template counts. Generation probabilities in a later analysis came from a VDJ recombination model fitted to out-of-frame rearrangements, and those results were checked against IGoR. A later analysis scored TCR-TCR, TCR-HLA and TCR-CMV co-occurrence with hypergeometric tests, applying a repertoire-size bias correction to TCR pairs. To estimate false discovery rates, a later analysis permuted the HLA or CMV assignments 20 times. In a later analysis, co-occurring TCRs were grouped using DBSCAN, with TCRdist sequence similarity added in when clustering inside HLA-allele-positive subsets. Repertoires with fewer than 30,000 or more than 120,000 public chains, plus five repertoires with anomalous nucleotide sharing, were excluded from co-occurrence clustering. TCRdb mirrors the immuneACCESS table, restricted to in-frame sequences. Some clones are absent from its copies; in checked studies, under half trace to an unresolved V gene, and the reason for the others is unknown. That table is the source of V, J and clone size, and D and trimming were worked out from the DNA. The sample has around 150,000 clones on record, around 88% of them singletons. The ten biggest clones cover 0.8% to 1% of the sample.

This sample stems from a study of cytomegalovirus exposure and HLA in healthy donors (dated by TCRdb to about 2017). General notes on the study: According to an earlier analysis of 550 to 700 of the donors, about 179 million T cells yielded over 90 million unique TCR beta sequences and about 300 Gb of sequence data. Approximately 310 gigabases of sequencing data and 78 million or so unique TCR sequences were included in an early release covering about 600 HLA-typed donors. The genetic ancestry cluster associated with self-reported Caucasian donors included over 65% of the approximately 410 genotyped donors. The study aimed to test whether signatures of past pathogen exposure could be identified by cataloging public T cell receptors. Using immunosequencing, the study profiled T cell repertoires from about 650 subjects and related those repertoires to cytomegalovirus serostatus. In addition to the first cohort of 650 to 750 subjects, a separate validation cohort of approximately 110 different subjects was used. To predict cytomegalovirus infection status, the study brought together high-throughput TCR immunosequencing, statistical association of individual TCRs with disease status, and machine learning. A later analysis re-examined previously published TCR beta repertoires from around 670 donors and added high-resolution HLA genotyping to investigate patterns of TCR occurrence. In the later analysis, no new phenotypic data were used to find candidate immune exposures; instead, reliance was placed on TCR beta sequences and their occurrence across donors. An earlier analysis of around 580 of the donors used high-throughput TCR beta sequencing to judge whether each TCR beta V gene segment behaved as functional or pseudogenic. Donor age, sex, ethnicity and CMV serostatus were compiled together with the repertoire data. In a later genetic analysis, genome-wide SNP genotypes for about three fifths of the 666 donors were used, and that subset was treated as a discovery cohort. Every discovery cohort repertoire had been produced on one sequencing platform. HLA typing included class I and class II loci at four-digit resolution. Typing coverage varied by locus: about 620-630 donors for A, B, C, DRB1 and DQB1; roughly 510 for DQA1; nearly 610 for DPA1; around 450 for DPB1. About five DR-DQ haplotypes were treated as single units for association and clustering because of strong linkage in the cohort. Among a few hundred genotyped donors of the cohort, an average of approximately 240,000 unique TCR beta nucleotide sequences were sequenced per donor, roughly 20% of them non-productive.

Broader findings and caveats from the paper: Correlated functional status among segregating V segments might reflect linkage disequilibrium, but an unknown experimental factor could not be ruled out. In vitro tests confirmed that a few of the cytomegalovirus-associated TCR beta chains recognize cytomegalovirus antigens. A later analysis reported that several top co-occurrence clusters appeared linked to parvovirus B19, influenza, CMV and Epstein-Barr virus. A further reported finding was that TCR beta sequences accurately predicted the HLA-A and HLA-B alleles for most subjects in the first cohort. Most TCR sequences were seen in very few donors, while some public TCRs were found in many individuals. An association between a missense DCLRE1C variant and V-gene and J-gene trimming of TCR beta chains was found in a later genetic analysis and replicated in an independent cohort. Because HLA typing was missing for some donors at each locus, association tests included only the typed subset. In a later analysis, about 16,000 TCR beta sequences were associated with specific HLA alleles at a false discovery rate of 0.05. This cohort had only TCR beta chains sequenced, and the lack of alpha or paired-chain data limited which features could be detected. A group of highly shared sequence variants was considered likely to be a technical artifact of the sequencing pipeline. The earlier analysis of around 600 of the donors excluded 15 to 20 rarely observed V segments, including chromosome 9 orphons, because counts were too low. A total of some 180 TCR beta chains were listed by the study as associated with cytomegalovirus. In a later analysis, TCR association rates were found to vary across HLA loci, with the most associated TCRs seen for DRB1 alleles and the fewest for HLA-C alleles. In a later analysis, most CMV-associated TCR beta chains were found to appear HLA-restricted, with HLA associations seemingly driven largely by CMV exposure. In a later analysis, HLA-associated TCR beta chains showed more clonal expansion and lower generation probabilities than non-associated chains that were equally common. Sequencing depth was assumed to be roughly uniform across donors in the presence/absence analyses, though that assumption may not hold. The classifier was reported to diagnose cytomegalovirus status with high specificity and sensitivity in both the original and validation cohorts. A later genetic analysis reported fewer N-insertions in productive TCRs among donors in an Asian-associated ancestry cluster than the roughly 700-donor mean. Broadly in line with IMGT annotations, most TCR beta V segments showed up in productive rearrangements about 90% or about 30% of the time in an earlier analysis of approximately 600 of the donors. CMV serostatus was the only immune exposure information available for the cohort. When HLA alleles, especially DR and DQ, strongly co-occurred, TCR associations were difficult to assign to individual alleles. It was suggested by the authors that the approach could potentially be generalized to other disease states and immunological phenotypes.

Sequencing used PBMCs. The sequence was collected from a woman in her twenties or thirties in good health and CMV-seronegative.

In nucleotide form, the sequence is TGTGCCAGCAGTTACAGCGCCGCTAGCTCCTACGAGCAGTACTTC. This yields the protein CASSYSAASSYEQYF. The chain couples TRBV6-5 to TRBJ2-7; the D gene cannot be resolved reliably. The V end loses 2 bases and the J end loses 0 bases, and a stretch of 11 bases separates them. The CDR3 covers 15 residues, taking in both the cysteine and the phenylalanine. Only the CDR3 part of the read is kept: 45 bases, read in frame from the first base. CDR1 and CDR2 are drawn from the germline V gene: MNHEY, SVGAGI.